A single sample is the source of the 11 T cell receptor beta chains below, sequenced in a study of cytomegalovirus exposure and HLA in healthy donors. Primers included in the PCR were 60 Vbeta and 13 Jbeta primers. Using immunoSEQ multiplex PCR, the repertoire was profiled, and TCRdb retains in-frame clones only, with some absent. The top ten clones hold about 1.6% of a sample with under 150,000 clones, 75% of them seen once. Sequencing was done on a sample of PBMCs. The receptors come from a woman under 30 in good health and CMV-seronegative.

The chain recombines TRBV30 with TRBJ2-7, with TRBD1 matching 9 bases. The CDR3 runs 13 residues. The V gene end was trimmed by 3 bases and the J gene end by 4 bases; junction bases not matched to a gene: 4. Germline loops: CDR1 GTSNPN, CDR2 SVGIG (reference sequence). CDR3 amino acids: CAWRGTGLYEQYF. In DNA, the CDR3 is TGTGCCTGGAGGGGGACAGGGTTATACGAGCAGTACTTC.

This clone was seen a handful of times. The V gene is TRBV5-1, the J gene TRBJ1-1; D ambiguous. The CDR3 has 15 amino acids. V was pared by 2 bases and J by 0 bases, with 11 bases between. CDR1 SGHRS and CDR2 YFSETQ come from the germline V gene. The CDR3 sequence: CASSLVADLNTEAFF. CDR3 DNA sequence: TGCGCCAGCAGCTTAGTCGCAGACTTGAACACTGAAGCTTTCTTT.

This clone was observed a handful of times. The V call is TRBV2, the J call TRBJ1-1, with 7 bases that match TRBD1. Per germline, CDR1 SNHLY and CDR2 FYNNEI. V dropped 6 bases and J dropped 3; count of bases not matched to a gene: 7. The CDR3 sequence is 14 residues long. The CDR3 loop reads CASRGTVSYTEAFF. The CDR3 DNA follows: TGTGCCAGCAGGGGGACAGTATCGTACACTGAAGCTTTCTTT. The full variable domain, in which reference TRBV2 and TRBJ1-1 provide the parts outside the CDR3, is EPEVTQTPSHQVTQMGQEVILRCVPISNHLYFYWYRQILGQKVEFLVSFYNNEISEKSEIFDDQFSVERPDGSNFTLKIRSTKLEDSAMYFCASRGTVSYTEAFFGQGTRLTVV.

The V gene is TRBV27, the J gene TRBJ2-5; D is possibly TRBD1 (5 bases). Germline V lookup: CDR1 MNHEY, CDR2 SMNVEV (reference sequence). The CDR3 contains 14 residues. V was pared by 5 bases and J by 5 bases, with 15 bases between. In nucleotides, the CDR3 is TGTGCCAGCAGTCCCGAACTGGGGCGGGAGACCCAGTACTTC. Translation gives CASSPELGRETQYF.

V is TRBV5-4 and J is TRBJ2-3, with D possibly TRBD2 on 5 matching bases. Deletions cut 0 bases from V and 5 bases from J, with 19 bases between. This CDR3 has 17 residues. From germline, CDR1 is SGHNT and CDR2 YYREEE (reference sequence). The CDR3 spells CASSLAVSRTWGDTQYF. For the CDR3, the DNA is TGTGCCAGCAGCTTGGCGGTGTCAAGGACTTGGGGAGATACGCAGTATTTT. Using reference TRBV5-4 and TRBJ2-3 for the parts outside the CDR3, the full variable domain is ETGVTQSPTHLIKTRGQQVTLRCSSQSGHNTVSWYQQALGQGPQFIFQYYREEENGRGNFPPRFSGLQFPNYSSELNVNALELDDSALYLCASSLAVSRTWGDTQYFGPGTRLTVL.

The chain links TRBV5-6 to TRBJ2-7; 12 bases line up with TRBD2. The CDR3 sequence is 14 residues long. Looked up from germline, CDR1 is SGHDT and CDR2 is YYEEEE. The ends lost 3 bases at V and 10 bases at J; junction bases unmatched: 8. CDR3 sequence: CASSWDRTSGAQYF. Here the CDR3 DNA reads TGTGCCAGCAGCTGGGACCGGACTAGCGGGGCCCAGTACTTC.

This clone occurred a few times. The chain is built from TRBV6-5 and TRBJ1-2; 7 bases match TRBD1. Trimming removed 3 bases from V and 3 bases from J; junction bases left unmatched: 4. Germline V lookup: CDR1 MNHEY, CDR2 SVGAGI. The CDR3 length is 14 residues. The CDR3: CASSYRTGDYGYTF. The DNA of the CDR3 is TGTGCCAGCAGTTATCGAACAGGGGACTATGGCTACACCTTC.

The V call is TRBV5-1, the J call TRBJ1-1; D unresolved. Germline CDR1 is SGHRS and CDR2 is YFSETQ. CDR3 length: 15 amino acids. The ends were cut back, 4 bases at V and 2 bases at J, with 15 bases in the middle. CDR3 sequence: CASSIGSPANTEAFF. The CDR3 bases are TGCGCCAGCAGCATTGGCAGTCCTGCTAACACTGAAGCTTTCTTT.

This sequence joins TRBV2 and TRBJ1-6; D unresolved. The V end lost 6 bases, the J end lost 3 bases, and 18 bases lay between the germline ends. The CDR3 sequence is 17 residues long. Germline V gene data show CDR1 as SNHLY and CDR2 as FYNNEI. CDR3 sequence (DNA): TGTGCCAGCAGCCAAGCGGTAACAGCTCTCTATAATTCACCCCTCCACTTT. Encoded protein: CASSQAVTALYNSPLHF.

This chain links TRBV30 with TRBJ2-7, with D perhaps matching TRBD2 (5 bases). CDR3 length: 13 residues. V was clipped by 2 bases and J by 3 bases, with 11 bases between them. CDR1 GTSNPN and CDR2 SVGIG come from the germline V gene (reference sequence). CDR3 in DNA: TGTGCCTGGAGTTCGGCGGGTAGCTACGAGCAGTACTTC. Amino acid sequence: CAWSSAGSYEQYF.

The genes are TRBV28 and TRBJ1-5; no firm D call. V was trimmed by 5 bases and J by 2 bases, leaving 13 bases between them. The CDR3 is made up of 15 amino acids. The germline gives CDR1 MDHEN, CDR2 SYDVKM. CDR3 amino acids: CASSPYPSGNQPQHF. The CDR3 coding sequence is TGTGCCAGCAGTCCATACCCTAGTGGCAATCAGCCCCAGCATTTT. Variable domain in full (rest from reference TRBV28 and TRBJ1-5): DVKVTQSSRYLVKRTGEKVFLECVQDMDHENMFWYRQDPGLGLRLIYFSYDVKMKEKGDIPEGYSVSREKKERFSLILESASTNQTSMYLCASSPYPSGNQPQHFGDGTRLSIL.